This TCR beta chain appears in the sequencing data of a study of T cells in Graves' hyperthyroidism and ophthalmopathy. What was amplified from RNA transcripts were TCR beta CDR3 regions. TCR CDR3 underwent first-round RT-PCR with the HTBI primer set. From the multiplex PCR reads, TCRdb called clonotypes with MiXCR, one entry per CDR3 protein. The sample carries under 400,000 distinct CDR3 sequences, about 15% recorded once. This clonotype was recorded at least ten times. These patients, aged 18 to 65, had recently diagnosed hyperthyroidism lasting under 2 months. Based on clinical symptoms, serum thyroxine and TRAb, thyroid ultrasound and orbital computed tomography, diagnoses were reached. PBMCs were obtained from over 8.5 ml fresh peripheral blood. The receptor's source is a woman aged 60-75 years with Graves' hyperthyroidism. Material for sequencing was blood.

The CDR3 is CSARDLAQNSPLHF. Here the CDR3 DNA reads TGCAGTGCCCGGGATTTAGCTCAAAATTCACCCCTCCACTTT. The gene calls are TRBV20-1 and TRBJ1-6; D gene unclear. V was pared by 6 bases and J by 7 bases, with 16 bases between. Germline-derived CDR1 and CDR2 are DFQATT and SNEGSKA (reference sequence). CDR3 length equals 14 residues.